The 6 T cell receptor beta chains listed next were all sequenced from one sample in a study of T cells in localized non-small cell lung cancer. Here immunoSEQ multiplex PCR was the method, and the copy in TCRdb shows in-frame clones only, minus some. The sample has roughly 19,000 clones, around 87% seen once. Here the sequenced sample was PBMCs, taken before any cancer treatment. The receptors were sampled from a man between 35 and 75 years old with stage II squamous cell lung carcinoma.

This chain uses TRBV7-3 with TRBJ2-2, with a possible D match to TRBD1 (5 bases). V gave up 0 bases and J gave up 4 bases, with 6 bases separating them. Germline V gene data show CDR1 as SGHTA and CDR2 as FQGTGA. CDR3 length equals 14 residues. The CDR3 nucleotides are TGTGCCAGCAGCTTAACAGGGGCCACCGGGGAGCTGTTTTTT. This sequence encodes CASSLTGATGELFF.

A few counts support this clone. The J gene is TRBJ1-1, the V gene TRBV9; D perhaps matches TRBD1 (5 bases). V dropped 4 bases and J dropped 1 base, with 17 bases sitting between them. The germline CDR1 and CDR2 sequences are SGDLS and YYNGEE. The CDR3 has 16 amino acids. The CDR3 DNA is TGTGCCAGCAGCTCACCTCTCGGGACGGGGAACACTGAAGCTTTCTTT. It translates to CASSSPLGTGNTEAFF.

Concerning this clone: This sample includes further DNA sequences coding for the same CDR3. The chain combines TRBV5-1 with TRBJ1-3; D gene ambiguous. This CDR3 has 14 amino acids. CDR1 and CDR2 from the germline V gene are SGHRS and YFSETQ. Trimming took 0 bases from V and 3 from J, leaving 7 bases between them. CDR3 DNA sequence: TGCGCCAGCAGCTTGGCAGGTAGTGGAAACACCATATATTTT. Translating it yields CASSLAGSGNTIYF.

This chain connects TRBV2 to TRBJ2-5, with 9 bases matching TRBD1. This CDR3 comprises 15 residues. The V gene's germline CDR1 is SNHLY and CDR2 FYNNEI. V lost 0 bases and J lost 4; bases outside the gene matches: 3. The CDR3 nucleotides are TGTGCCAGCAGTGAAGCGACGGGACAGGGAGAGACCCAGTACTTC. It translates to CASSEATGQGETQYF.

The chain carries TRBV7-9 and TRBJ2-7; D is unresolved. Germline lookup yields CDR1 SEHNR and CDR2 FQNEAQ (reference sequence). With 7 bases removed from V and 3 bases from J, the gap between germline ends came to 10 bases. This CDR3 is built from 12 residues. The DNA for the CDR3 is TGTGCCAGCACCGATCAGAGCTACGAGCAGTACTTC. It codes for CASTDQSYEQYF.

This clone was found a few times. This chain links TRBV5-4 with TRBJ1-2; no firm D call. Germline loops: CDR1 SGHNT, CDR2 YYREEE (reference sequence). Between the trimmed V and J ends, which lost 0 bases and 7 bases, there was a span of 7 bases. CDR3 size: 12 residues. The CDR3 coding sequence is TGTGCCAGCAGCTTGGCTACTCTTGGCTACACCTTC. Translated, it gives CASSLATLGYTF.